This TCR beta chain was identified during a study of blood T cell repertoires in COVID-19. Original handling: Amplifying reference gene primers gave estimates of nucleated cell counts. TCRdb keeps only in-frame clones here, not all; method: immunoSEQ multiplex PCR. For V, J and clone size, that table is used; D and trimming come from the DNA. Seen here are around 260,000 clones, approximately 85% observed once, and the top ten hold 0.7% to 0.9%. CDR3 length: 15 amino acids. V lost 1 base and J lost 2; bases outside the gene matches: 6. CDR1 SGHRS and CDR2 YFSETQ come from the germline V gene. The sequenced sample was peripheral blood. The chain couples TRBV5-1 to TRBJ2-7, with 7 bases aligning to TRBD2. This TCR was recovered from a human donor with COVID-19, enrolled during active disease. The donor label of this sample is uncertain. This CDR3 reads CASSLTASGTYEQYF. CDR3 bases: TGCGCCAGCAGCTTGACGGCTAGCGGTACCTACGAGCAGTACTTC.